In its sample, the clone carrying this T cell receptor (beta chain) was seen many times. Clinical symptoms, serum thyroxine and TRAb, thyroid ultrasound and orbital computed tomography were used for the diagnoses. This CDR3 comprises 12 residues. Germline CDR1 reads DFQATT; CDR2 reads SNEGSKA (reference sequence). This entry comes from a study of T cells in Graves' hyperthyroidism and ophthalmopathy. Overall study context: Before any treatment, at initial diagnosis, peripheral blood was collected.

TCR beta CDR3 regions were amplified from RNA transcripts. HTBI primers were used for first-round RT-PCR of the TCR CDR3. TCRdb recomputed calls from the multiplex PCR reads with MiXCR, one row per CDR3 protein. The sample has fewer than 500,000 distinct CDR3 sequences; about 14% are singletons. The specimen sequenced was blood. The rearrangement uses TRBV20-1 and TRBJ1-2; no definite D call. The clonotype comes from a woman aged 25 to 39 with Graves' ophthalmopathy. The CDR3 protein is CTTIALGRRYTF. The CDR3 DNA reads TGCACCACCATCGCCCTTGGTCGGCGCTACACCTTC.